What follows are 17 T cell receptor beta chains derived from one specimen sequenced in a study of shared clonotypes between healthy human individuals. The method was immunoSEQ multiplex PCR; TCRdb's version includes in-frame clones alone and lacks a portion of them. Among over a million clones listed, 98% were seen once. Input material: naive CD4+ T cells sorted from blood. Subset specified: CD45RA+ positively selected. These receptors originate from a man younger than 45 in good health.

This clone has a single count. The gene calls are TRBV5-5 and TRBJ2-7; no reliable D call. From germline, CDR1 is SGHKS and CDR2 YYEKEE (reference sequence). Trimming took 3 bases from V and 5 from J, leaving 15 bases between them. The CDR3 sequence is 14 residues long. CDR3 coding DNA: TGTGCCAGCAGCTGGGCCTCATCGGCGAACGAGCAGTACTTC. Protein product: CASSWASSANEQYF.

The V call is TRBV2, the J call TRBJ2-7; TRBD1 matches at 8 bases. With V trimmed by 6 bases and J by 4 bases, 8 bases remained unmatched. CDR3 length: 14 amino acids. Germline CDR1 and CDR2: SNHLY and FYNNEI. The CDR3 reads CASSSEQGVYEQYF. Here the CDR3 DNA reads TGTGCCAGCAGCTCAGAACAGGGGGTATACGAGCAGTACTTC.

The CDR3 sequence is CASSPRLAGTTYNEQFF. CDR3 coding DNA: TGTGCCAGCTCACCACGACTAGCGGGGACAACCTACAATGAGCAGTTCTTC. The rearrangement links TRBV18 to TRBJ2-1, with 11 positions matching TRBD2. V lost 1 base to trimming and J lost 2 bases; unmatched junction nucleotides: 4. The CDR3 extends over 17 amino acids. From germline, CDR1 is KGHSH and CDR2 LQKENI.

The gene calls are TRBV19 and TRBJ2-6; possible D gene TRBD2, 7 bases. The CDR3 has 17 amino acids. With 6 bases removed from V and 0 bases from J, the gap between germline ends came to 15 bases. CDR1 is LNHDA, CDR2 SQIVND, per germline (reference sequence). The CDR3 is CASSGAGHRSGANVLTF. CDR3 DNA sequence: TGTGCCAGTAGCGGAGCGGGACACCGCTCTGGGGCCAACGTCCTGACTTTC.

The chain carries TRBV7-3 and TRBJ2-1; D gene unclear. Per germline, CDR1 SGHTA and CDR2 FQGTGA. V was trimmed by 2 bases and J by 6 bases, leaving 14 bases between them. This CDR3 contains 15 residues. CDR3 sequence reads: CASSLRQAIPNEQFF. DNA for the CDR3: TGTGCCAGCAGCTTACGGCAGGCTATCCCCAATGAGCAGTTCTTC.

V gene TRBV28 combines with J gene TRBJ1-5; possibly TRBD1 for D (5 bases). There are 19 residues in the CDR3. V gave up 4 bases and J gave up 0 bases, with 22 bases separating them. Germline V gene sequence: CDR1 MDHEN, CDR2 SYDVKM. CDR3 region: CASSSTGLWRADSNQPQHF. The CDR3 DNA sequence: TGTGCCAGCAGTTCAACGGGACTTTGGCGGGCAGATAGCAATCAGCCCCAGCATTTT.

The chain employs TRBV7-9 and TRBJ1-2; unclear D gene. There are 12 residues in the CDR3. V was clipped by 5 bases and J by 1 base, with 5 bases between them. Germline assignment: CDR1 SEHNR and CDR2 FQNEAQ (reference sequence). The CDR3 DNA follows: TGTGCCAGCAGCGCGGTTAACTATGGCTACACCTTC. Its protein is CASSAVNYGYTF.

V is TRBV5-1 and J is TRBJ2-5, with 11 bases that match TRBD2. The germline V gene has CDR1 SGHRS and CDR2 YFSETQ. V was clipped by 2 bases and J by 5 bases; unmatched bases: 8. There are 16 residues in the CDR3. CDR3 loop: CASSLNLAGGSETQYF. The CDR3 DNA reads as TGCGCCAGCAGCTTAAACCTAGCGGGAGGATCGGAGACCCAGTACTTC.

The CDR3 loop is CASSRTSGGSNLFF. In nucleotides, the CDR3 is TGTGCCAGCAGCCGGACTAGCGGGGGTAGTAATCTGTTCTTC. This sequence joins TRBV7-3 and TRBJ2-1, with TRBD2 identical over 13 bases. Looked up from germline, CDR1 is SGHTA and CDR2 is FQGTGA. The ends lost 5 bases at V and 15 bases at J; junction bases unmatched: 10. This CDR3 spans 14 amino acids.

The CDR3 loop reads CASSMYGAVNGELFF. The CDR3 nucleotides read TGTGCCAGTAGTATGTACGGGGCTGTCAACGGGGAGCTGTTTTTT. The J gene is TRBJ2-2, the V gene TRBV19, with D perhaps being TRBD1 or TRBD2 (5 bases each). Germline assignment: CDR1 LNHDA and CDR2 SQIVND (reference sequence). Trimming took off 3 bases at V and 7 bases at J, with 15 bases between the two ends. There are 15 residues in the CDR3.

V is TRBV7-2 and J is TRBJ1-3; no firm D call. Germline CDR1 SGHTA, CDR2 FQGNSA. Deletions cut 2 bases from V and 7 bases from J, with 21 bases between. The CDR3 is made up of 17 amino acids. Here the CDR3 DNA reads TGTGCCAGCAGCTTATCCTTAGGGCAAGGAGGAAGCAACACCATATATTTT. Amino acid sequence: CASSLSLGQGGSNTIYF.

The CDR3 region has the DNA TGTGCCAGCAGGTACCCGGGGGCTGAAGCTTTCTTT. This translates into CASRYPGAEAFF. The chain recombines TRBV2 with TRBJ1-1; D possibly corresponds to TRBD1 (5 bases). Germline CDR1 SNHLY, CDR2 FYNNEI. V gave up 6 bases and J gave up 6 bases, with 11 bases separating them. The CDR3 length is 12 residues.

This CDR3 reads CASSQRYGGRGLGNKDEQFF. The CDR3 region has the DNA TGTGCCAGCAGCCAAAGATATGGCGGGAGGGGCCTCGGGAACAAAGATGAGCAGTTCTTC. J is TRBJ2-1 and V is TRBV4-2, with TRBD2 matching over 9 bases. The CDR3 is 20 amino acids. The V gene's germline CDR1 is LGHNA and CDR2 YNFKEQ. V was clipped by 2 bases and J by 8 bases; unmatched bases: 22.

The chain links TRBV9 to TRBJ2-2; D is unresolved. V was pared by 0 bases and J by 7 bases, with 10 bases between. The CDR3 is 14 amino acids. Germline CDR1 SGDLS, CDR2 YYNGEE. The CDR3 spells CASSVEDRIGELFF. In DNA form, the CDR3 reads TGTGCCAGCAGCGTAGAGGATCGGATCGGGGAGCTGTTTTTT.

The genes are TRBV6-1 and TRBJ2-1; the D is unclear. V was shortened by 4 bases and J by 7 bases, with 8 bases between the two germline ends. In germline, CDR1 is MNHNS, CDR2 SASEGT. This CDR3 is 12 amino acids long. CDR3 in DNA: TGTGCCAGCAGTGCCAAGGGAAATGAGCAGTTCTTC. Protein: CASSAKGNEQFF.

The chain couples TRBV5-1 to TRBJ2-7; the D call may be TRBD1 or TRBD2 (5 bases each). Trimming removed 5 bases at V and 5 bases at J, with 14 bases between. Germline V lookup: CDR1 SGHRS, CDR2 YFSETQ. The CDR3 is made up of 13 amino acids. The CDR3 coding sequence is TGCGCCAGCAGGGGGACCTTATGGGACGAGCAGTACTTC. It specifies CASRGTLWDEQYF.

The sample holds a few counts of this clone. This chain links TRBV19 with TRBJ1-5; D is unresolved. Looked up from germline, CDR1 is LNHDA and CDR2 is SQIVND (reference sequence). V lost 3 bases and J lost 10, with 16 bases in between. CDR3 size: 14 residues. CDR3: CASSIPPALLPQHF. Here the CDR3 DNA reads TGTGCCAGTAGTATCCCCCCGGCTCTTTTACCCCAGCATTTT.